These T cell receptor beta chains were read from a single sample in a study of graft-versus-host responses after intestinal transplantation. Clones were sequenced by immunoSEQ multiplex PCR, and TCRdb holds only the in-frame ones, with some missing. The table lists just under 65,000 clones, 90% to 95% of them singletons. No antigen is known for these receptors. Specimen: unstimulated CD8+ T cells sorted from spleen or lymph node cells, collected before transplant. All receptors come from a human donor who was the organ donor for an intestinal transplant. The conserved cysteine and the conserved F or W are not part of the CDR3 here. A row's size may be missing; if present it is once, few, many or a size class.

TRBV7-9,TRBJ2-6,.,ASRGGTATINSGANVLT
TRBV19,TRBJ1-4,.,ASSSTDSNEKLF
TRBV7-9,TRBJ2-7,.,ASSLLETAYEQY
TRBV11-3,TRBJ1-1,.,ASSLEAVGLAEAF
TRBV7-3,TRBJ2-3,once,ASSSGQGHDTQY
TRBV28,TRBJ2-7,.,ASSFRDSLYEQY
TRBV2,TRBJ2-2,.,AGSSGLSGELF
TRBV5-1,TRBJ2-1,.,ASSLGGQPGTSGRAAGEQF
TRBV18,TRBJ1-2,.,ASSPSGGQGRYMSYGYT
TRBV7-9,TRBJ1-5,once,ASSLVGSNQPQH
TRBV11-2,TRBJ2-3,.,ASRGVWAGASTDTQY
TRBV4-1,TRBJ1-5,.,ASSQGGTGWDVQPQH
TRBV28,TRBJ2-3,.,ASSLAGASDTQY
TRBV4-2,TRBJ2-7,once,ASSPGYDSAYEQY
TRBV28,TRBJ2-7,.,ASSPGLAGGETYEQY
TRBV4-2,TRBJ1-1,.,ASSHRTGMNTEAF
TRBV5-8,TRBJ2-7,few,ASSSGLGSDEQY
TRBV5-1,TRBJ1-2,.,ASSSDTDGYT
TRBV28,TRBJ2-5,.,ASRTSPPTGTQETQY
TRBV5-1,TRBJ2-1,.,ASSHLLAGDNEQF
TRBV11-2,TRBJ1-3,.,ASSSTQGTIY
TRBV10-2,TRBJ1-1,.,ASRTGQVTEAF
TRBV5-8,TRBJ1-5,.,ASSPTGHQPQH
TRBV5-6,TRBJ1-5,.,ASSAGQGGGQPQH
TRBV28,TRBJ2-3,.,ASSFRGSTDTQY
TRBV30,TRBJ1-1,.,AWSGTFLGTEAF
TRBV18,TRBJ1-2,.,ASSPGPKGYT
TRBV10-3,TRBJ1-5,.,AISRRLNQPQH
TRBV9,TRBJ2-3,once,ASSVVAGGGDTQY
TRBV6-5,TRBJ2-7,.,ASSYSIAGGVYEQY
TRBV27,TRBJ1-2,.,ASQSKEYGYT
TRBV28,TRBJ1-1,.,ASSPGGTEAF
TRBV9,TRBJ1-2,.,ASSVGDRLRYYGYT
TRBV4-2,TRBJ2-1,.,ASSQDQVWAGGPSDEQF
TRBV6-6,TRBJ2-3,.,ASSYVAGGQDTQY
TRBV19,TRBJ2-2,.,ASRTVAGELF
TRBV5-1,TRBJ2-7,.,ASSSGTSEYEQY
TRBV18,TRBJ2-7,.,ASSPGISYEQY
TRBV25-1,TRBJ1-4,.,ASSEGVRFNEKLF
TRBV2,TRBJ1-1,.,ASSDGTGITNTEAF
TRBV13,TRBJ2-1,few,ASSLAATPYNEQF
TRBV27,TRBJ2-1,.,ASSWDSAYNEQF